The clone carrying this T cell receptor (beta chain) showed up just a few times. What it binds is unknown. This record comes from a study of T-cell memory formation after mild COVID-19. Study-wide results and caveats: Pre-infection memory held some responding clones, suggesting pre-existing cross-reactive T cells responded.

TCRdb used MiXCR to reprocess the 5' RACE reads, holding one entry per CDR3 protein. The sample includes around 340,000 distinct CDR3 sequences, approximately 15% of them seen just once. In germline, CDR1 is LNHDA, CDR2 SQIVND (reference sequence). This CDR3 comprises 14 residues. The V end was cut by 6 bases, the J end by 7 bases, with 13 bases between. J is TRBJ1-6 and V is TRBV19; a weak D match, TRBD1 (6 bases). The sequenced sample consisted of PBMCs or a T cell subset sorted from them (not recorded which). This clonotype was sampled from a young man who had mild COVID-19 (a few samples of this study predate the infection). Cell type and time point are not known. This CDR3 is CASRGTGQNSPLHF. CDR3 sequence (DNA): TGTGCCAGTAGGGGTACAGGGCAGAATTCACCCCTCCACTTT.